The 15 T cell receptor beta chains in this list originate from one sample, sequenced in a study of blood T cell repertoires in COVID-19. Clones were read by immunoSEQ multiplex PCR, and TCRdb kept only the in-frame ones, dropping some. The repertoire holds under 200,000 clones, about four fifths seen once, with 3% to 3.5% in the top ten. Material: PBMCs or T cells enriched from blood (not recorded which). These receptors were collected from a woman aged 60-75 years who had recovered from COVID-19.

The chain carries TRBV5-1 and TRBJ2-3, with 9 nucleotides matching TRBD1. V shed 0 bases and J 6 bases; nucleotides not matched to a gene: 5. Per germline, CDR1 SGHRS and CDR2 YFSETQ. This CDR3 contains 15 residues. The CDR3 DNA sequence: TGCGCCAGCAGCTTGGGGGGACAGGGCGGCGATACGCAGTATTTT. This codes for CASSLGGQGGDTQYF.

The chain joins TRBV5-4 to TRBJ1-3; D possibly corresponds to TRBD1 (6 bases). V was shortened by 3 bases and J by 4 bases, with 20 bases between the two germline ends. The CDR3 has 17 amino acids. Per germline, CDR1 SGHNT and CDR2 YYREEE (reference sequence). The CDR3 sequence: CASSWMLTGTAGNTIYF. The DNA of the CDR3 is TGTGCCAGCAGCTGGATGCTAACAGGGACGGCGGGAAACACCATATATTTT.

The CDR3 coding sequence is TGTGCCAGTAGTATAGATGGACAGGGAGTCTATGGCTACACCTTC. This gives the protein CASSIDGQGVYGYTF. The V gene is TRBV19, the J gene TRBJ1-2, with TRBD1 identical over 8 bases. The CDR3 spans 15 residues. V lost 0 bases to trimming and J lost 4 bases; unmatched junction nucleotides: 4. Germline assignment: CDR1 LNHDA and CDR2 SQIVND (reference sequence).

The chain is built from TRBV6-5 and TRBJ2-1; possibly TRBD1 for D (5 bases). Germline V gene lookup returns CDR1 MNHEY and CDR2 SVGAGI. Trimming cost V 8 bases and J 7 bases, with 15 bases left between them. The CDR3 length is 13 residues. The CDR3 here is CASGRQGYNEQFF. As DNA, the CDR3 is TGTGCCAGCGGTCGGCAGGGTTATAATGAGCAGTTCTTC.

The chain combines TRBV5-8 with TRBJ1-6; 8 bases line up with TRBD1. CDR3 length: 15 amino acids. From germline, CDR1 is SGHTS and CDR2 YDEGEE. J gave up 7 bases and V 2 bases, and 5 bases lay outside the gene matches. CDR3 coding DNA: TGTGCCAGCAGCTTCGGGCAGGGGGCGAATTCACCCCTCCACTTT. This sequence encodes CASSFGQGANSPLHF.

The genes are TRBV12-5 and TRBJ2-5; no reliable D call. Germline-derived CDR1 and CDR2 are LGHNT and FRNRAP. Between the trimmed V and J ends, which lost 7 bases and 3 bases, there was a span of 12 bases. The CDR3 is made up of 13 amino acids. CDR3 amino acids: CASALLIEETQYF. Written as DNA, the CDR3 is TGTGCTAGTGCTCTACTCATTGAAGAGACCCAGTACTTC.

In this sample, this clone turned up once. The rearrangement links TRBV5-1 to TRBJ1-1; D possibly corresponds to TRBD1 (5 bases). Germline V gene sequence: CDR1 SGHRS, CDR2 YFSETQ. The CDR3 consists of 16 residues. V lost 4 bases, J lost 1 base, and 17 bases lay in between. CDR3 DNA sequence: TGCGCCAGCAGCCTCTCCTCGGGGGTAGCGAACACTGAAGCTTTCTTT. Residues: CASSLSSGVANTEAFF.

V gene TRBV7-2 combines with J gene TRBJ2-7, with D perhaps matching TRBD2 (5 bases). V lost 1 base, J lost 4 bases, and 14 bases lay in between. The length of the CDR3 is 15 residues. Germline V gene lookup returns CDR1 SGHTA and CDR2 FQGNSA. The CDR3 protein is CASSLEPGITYEQYF. The CDR3 bases are TGTGCCAGCAGCTTAGAGCCCGGGATTACATACGAGCAGTACTTC.

This clone was recorded a few times. The J gene is TRBJ2-3, the V gene TRBV27; the match to TRBD2 covers 8 bases. V trimming: 1 base; J trimming: 2 bases; junction bases outside the gene matches: 5. The CDR3 extends over 16 amino acids. Germline V lookup: CDR1 MNHEY, CDR2 SMNVEV (reference sequence). CDR3: CASSLWVRGDTDTQYF. As DNA, the CDR3 is TGTGCCAGCAGTTTATGGGTGCGGGGGGACACAGATACGCAGTATTTT.

This chain uses TRBV11-2 with TRBJ2-7; TRBD1 might be the D (6 bases). The CDR3 runs to 14 residues. V lost 5 bases to trimming and J lost 7 bases, with 18 bases between them. Looked up from germline, CDR1 is SGHAT and CDR2 is FQNNGV. The CDR3 here is CASSPSTGGREQYF. The CDR3 DNA sequence: TGTGCCAGCAGCCCATCGACAGGTGGAAGGGAGCAGTACTTC.

The chain couples TRBV9 to TRBJ1-1; D is unclear. Germline loops: CDR1 SGDLS, CDR2 YYNGEE. The CDR3 runs 14 residues. V lost 1 base, J lost 1 base, and 8 bases lay in between. The CDR3 loop is CASSVSSTNTEAFF. In DNA, the CDR3 is TGTGCCAGCAGCGTAAGTTCTACGAACACTGAAGCTTTCTTT.

The V call is TRBV5-1, the J call TRBJ2-7; D possibly corresponds to TRBD1 (6 bases). Germline V gene lookup returns CDR1 SGHRS and CDR2 YFSETQ. This CDR3 spans 15 amino acids. Trimming stripped 4 bases from V and 3 bases from J, with 17 bases between. The CDR3 nucleotides read TGCGCCAGCAGCGCCGGGACACCCGGATACTACGAGCAGTACTTC. The encoded protein is CASSAGTPGYYEQYF. Full variable domain (rest looked up from reference TRBV5-1 and TRBJ2-7): KAGVTQTPRYLIKTRGQQVTLSCSPISGHRSVSWYQQTPGQGLQFLFEYFSETQRNKGNFPGRFSGRQFSNSRSEMNVSTLELGDSALYLCASSAGTPGYYEQYFGPGTRLTVT.

This clone was seen just once. The rearrangement joins TRBV11-2 to TRBJ1-2; 9 bases line up with TRBD1. CDR3 length equals 16 residues. Germline loops: CDR1 SGHAT, CDR2 FQNNGV. The V gene end was trimmed by 5 bases and the J gene end by 1 base; junction bases not matched to a gene: 8. DNA of the CDR3: TGTGCCAGCAGCCTCCGGTTGGGACAGGGTAACTATGGCTACACCTTC. This codes for CASSLRLGQGNYGYTF.

This CDR3 is CASRGGDRAWENTEAFF. In DNA, the CDR3 is TGTGCCAGTAGAGGAGGGGACAGGGCCTGGGAGAACACTGAAGCTTTCTTT. The chain links TRBV19 to TRBJ1-1, with 9 bases identical to TRBD1. Germline values: CDR1 LNHDA, CDR2 SQIVND (reference sequence). The CDR3 has 17 residues. Trimming took 6 bases from V and 1 from J; bases not matched to a gene: 12.

CDR3 sequence reads: CASSLAGGKDTQYF. The CDR3 nucleotides read TGTGCCAGCAGCCTAGCGGGGGGGAAAGATACGCAGTATTTT. The rearrangement joins TRBV2 to TRBJ2-3, with 12 bases matching TRBD2. V lost 6 bases to trimming and J lost 5 bases; unmatched junction nucleotides: 3. CDR1 and CDR2 from the germline V gene are SNHLY and FYNNEI. CDR3 length equals 14 residues.